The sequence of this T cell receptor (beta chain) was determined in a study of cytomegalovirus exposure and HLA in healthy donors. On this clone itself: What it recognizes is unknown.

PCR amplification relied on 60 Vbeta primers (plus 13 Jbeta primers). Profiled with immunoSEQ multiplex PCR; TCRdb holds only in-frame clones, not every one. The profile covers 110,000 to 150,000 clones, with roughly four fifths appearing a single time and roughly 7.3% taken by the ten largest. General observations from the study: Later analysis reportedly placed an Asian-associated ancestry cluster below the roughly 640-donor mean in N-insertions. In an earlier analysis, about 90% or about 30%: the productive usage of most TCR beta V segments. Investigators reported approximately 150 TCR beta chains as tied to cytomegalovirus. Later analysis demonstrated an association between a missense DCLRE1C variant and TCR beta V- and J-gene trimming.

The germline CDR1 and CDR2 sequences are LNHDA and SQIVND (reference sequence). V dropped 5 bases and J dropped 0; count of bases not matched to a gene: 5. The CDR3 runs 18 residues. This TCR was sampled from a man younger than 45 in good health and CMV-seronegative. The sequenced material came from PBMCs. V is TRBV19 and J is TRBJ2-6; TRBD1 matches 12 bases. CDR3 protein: CASSLGQGASSGANVLTF. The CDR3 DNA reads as TGTGCCAGTAGTTTGGGACAGGGGGCTTCCTCTGGGGCCAACGTCCTGACTTTC.